The 5 T cell receptor beta chains in this list originate from one sample, sequenced in a study of cytomegalovirus exposure and HLA in healthy donors. The study ran its PCR with 60 Vbeta and 13 Jbeta primers. Profiling relied on immunoSEQ multiplex PCR, and the TCRdb table lists in-frame clones only, not all of them. The data contain over 150,000 clones, 78% of them singletons. The specimen sequenced was PBMCs. The receptors here all came from a woman in her forties or fifties in good health and CMV-seropositive.

V is TRBV18 and J is TRBJ1-1; tentative D call: TRBD1 (6 bases). Germline CDR1 KGHSH, CDR2 LQKENI. V shed 8 bases and J shed 1 base, with 14 bases lying between them. The CDR3 is 14 residues long. Here the CDR3 DNA reads TGTGCCAGCGGACGGGGGGCATGGAACACTGAAGCTTTCTTT. The encoded protein is CASGRGAWNTEAFF.

The rearrangement uses TRBV4-1 and TRBJ1-1, with TRBD1 matching over 7 bases. Germline CDR1 MGHRA, CDR2 YSYEKL. The CDR3 covers 15 residues. V shed 1 base and J 5 bases; nucleotides not matched to a gene: 7. The CDR3 sequence: CASSQGTGGTTEAFF. The CDR3 DNA is TGCGCCAGCAGCCAAGGGACAGGTGGTACGACTGAAGCTTTCTTT.

The chain carries TRBV2 and TRBJ2-3, with D unclear. CDR3 length: 14 residues. The V and J ends lost 6 bases and 5 bases respectively, with 15 bases between them. Germline assignment: CDR1 SNHLY and CDR2 FYNNEI. CDR3 sequence: CASRPDSLGDTQYF. The CDR3 bases are TGTGCCAGCAGACCCGACTCCCTTGGAGATACGCAGTATTTT.

This chain links TRBV5-1 with TRBJ1-1; 8 bases line up with TRBD1. CDR1 and CDR2 (germline): SGHRS, YFSETQ. This CDR3 region has 15 residues. V gave up 4 bases and J gave up 0 bases; unmatched junction bases: 5. Written as DNA, the CDR3 is TGCGCCAGCAGCCACCGACAGGGGTTGAACACTGAAGCTTTCTTT. Its translation: CASSHRQGLNTEAFF.

The CDR3: CASSSSSTGELFF. CDR3 in DNA: TGTGCCAGCTCTTCTAGCTCCACCGGGGAGCTGTTTTTT. The chain combines TRBV6-1 with TRBJ2-2; D may be TRBD2 (5 bases). V gave up 8 bases and J gave up 4 bases, with 11 bases separating them. The CDR3 totals 13 residues. The germline gives CDR1 MNHNS, CDR2 SASEGT.